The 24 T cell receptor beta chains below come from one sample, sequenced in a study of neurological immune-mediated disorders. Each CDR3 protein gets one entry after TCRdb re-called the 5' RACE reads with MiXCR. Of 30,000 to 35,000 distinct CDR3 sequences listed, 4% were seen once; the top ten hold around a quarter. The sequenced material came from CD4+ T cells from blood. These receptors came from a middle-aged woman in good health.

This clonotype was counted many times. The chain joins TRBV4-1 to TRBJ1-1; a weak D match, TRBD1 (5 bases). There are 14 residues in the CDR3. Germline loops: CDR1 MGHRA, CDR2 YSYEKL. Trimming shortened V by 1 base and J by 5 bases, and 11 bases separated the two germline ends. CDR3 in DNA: TGCGCCAGCAGCCAAGGAGGGGCGCGGACTGAAGCTTTCTTT. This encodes CASSQGGARTEAFF.

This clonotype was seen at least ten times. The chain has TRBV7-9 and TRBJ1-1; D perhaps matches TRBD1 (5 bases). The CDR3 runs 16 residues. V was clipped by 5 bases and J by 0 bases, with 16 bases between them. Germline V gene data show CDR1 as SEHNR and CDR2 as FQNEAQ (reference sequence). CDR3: CASSRRDGVMNTEAFF. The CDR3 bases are TGTGCCAGCAGCCGCCGGGACGGAGTAATGAACACTGAAGCTTTCTTT. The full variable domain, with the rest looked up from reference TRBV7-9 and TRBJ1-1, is DTGVSQNPRHKITKRGQNVTFRCDPISEHNRLYWYRQTLGQGPEFLTYFQNEAQLEKSRLLSDRFSAERPKGSFSTLEIQRTEQGDSAMYLCASSRRDGVMNTEAFFGQGTRLTVV.

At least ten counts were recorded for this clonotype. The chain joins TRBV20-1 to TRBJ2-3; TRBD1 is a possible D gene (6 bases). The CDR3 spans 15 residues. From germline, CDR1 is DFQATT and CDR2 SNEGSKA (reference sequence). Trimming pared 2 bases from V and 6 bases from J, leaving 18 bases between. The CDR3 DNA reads TGCAGTGCTAGAATAATGGGGGCAACGGCGGATACGCAGTATTTT. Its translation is CSARIMGATADTQYF.

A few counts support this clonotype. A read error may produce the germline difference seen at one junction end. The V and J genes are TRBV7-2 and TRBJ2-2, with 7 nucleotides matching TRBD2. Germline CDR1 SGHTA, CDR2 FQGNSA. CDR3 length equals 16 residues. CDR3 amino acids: CVSSGIAVANTGELFF. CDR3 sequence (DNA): TGTGTCAGCAGCGGGATAGCGGTCGCGAACACCGGGGAGCTGTTTTTT.

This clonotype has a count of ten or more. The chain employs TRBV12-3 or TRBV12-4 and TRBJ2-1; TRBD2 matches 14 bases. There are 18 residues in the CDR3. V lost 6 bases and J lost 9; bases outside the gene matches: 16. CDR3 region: CASRPGTSGGLRGIEQFF. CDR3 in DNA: TGTGCCAGCAGACCCGGGACTAGCGGGGGCCTTAGGGGGATTGAGCAGTTCTTC.

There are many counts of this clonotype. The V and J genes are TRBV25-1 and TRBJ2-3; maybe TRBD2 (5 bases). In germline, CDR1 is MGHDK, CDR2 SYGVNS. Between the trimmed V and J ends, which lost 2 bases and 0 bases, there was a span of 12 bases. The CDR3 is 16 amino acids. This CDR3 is CASSEGRGASTDTQYF. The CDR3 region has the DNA TGTGCCAGCAGTGAAGGTCGGGGAGCTAGCACAGATACGCAGTATTTT.

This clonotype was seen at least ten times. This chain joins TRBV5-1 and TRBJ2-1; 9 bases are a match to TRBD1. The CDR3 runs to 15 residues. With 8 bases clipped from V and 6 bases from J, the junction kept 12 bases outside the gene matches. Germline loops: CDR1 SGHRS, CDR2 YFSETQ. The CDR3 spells CASSPFPGQGNEQFF. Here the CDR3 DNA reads TGCGCCAGTTCCCCCTTTCCGGGACAGGGCAATGAGCAGTTCTTC.

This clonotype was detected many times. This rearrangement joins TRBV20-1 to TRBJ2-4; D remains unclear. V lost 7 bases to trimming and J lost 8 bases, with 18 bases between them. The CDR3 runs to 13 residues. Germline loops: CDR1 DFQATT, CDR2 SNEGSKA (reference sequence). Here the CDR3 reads CSGIGETIDIQYF. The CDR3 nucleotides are TGCAGTGGTATCGGTGAGACAATAGACATTCAGTACTTC.

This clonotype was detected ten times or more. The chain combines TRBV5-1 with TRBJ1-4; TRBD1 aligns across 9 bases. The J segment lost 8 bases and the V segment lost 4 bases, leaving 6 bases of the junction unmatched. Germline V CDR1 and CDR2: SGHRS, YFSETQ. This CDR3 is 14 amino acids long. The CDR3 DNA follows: TGCGCCAGCAGCCGGGGACAGGGAGGCGAAAAACTGTTTTTT. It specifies CASSRGQGGEKLFF.

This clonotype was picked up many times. In DNA form, the CDR3 reads TGTGCCAGCAGCCCGACAAGGCTAGGGACCCAGTACTTC. Its translation is CASSPTRLGTQYF. The chain uses TRBV7-2 and TRBJ2-5; no clear D. The V gene lost 5 bases and the J gene lost 7 bases, with 14 bases spanning the gap. Germline V CDR1 and CDR2: SGHTA, FQGNSA. The CDR3 contains 13 residues.

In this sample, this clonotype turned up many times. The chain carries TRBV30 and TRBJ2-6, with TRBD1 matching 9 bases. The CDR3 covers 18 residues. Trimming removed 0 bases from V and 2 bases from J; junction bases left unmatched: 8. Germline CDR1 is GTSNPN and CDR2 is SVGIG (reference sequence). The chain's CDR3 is CAWSVPGQGSPGANVLTF. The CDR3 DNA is TGTGCCTGGAGTGTACCGGGACAGGGTAGCCCTGGGGCCAACGTCCTGACTTTC.

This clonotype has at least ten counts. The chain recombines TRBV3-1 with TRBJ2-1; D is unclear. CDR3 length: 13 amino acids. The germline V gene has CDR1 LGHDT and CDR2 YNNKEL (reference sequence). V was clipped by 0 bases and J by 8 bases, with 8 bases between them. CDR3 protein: CASSQDLKHEQFF. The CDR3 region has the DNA TGTGCCAGCAGCCAAGATTTAAAACATGAGCAGTTCTTC.

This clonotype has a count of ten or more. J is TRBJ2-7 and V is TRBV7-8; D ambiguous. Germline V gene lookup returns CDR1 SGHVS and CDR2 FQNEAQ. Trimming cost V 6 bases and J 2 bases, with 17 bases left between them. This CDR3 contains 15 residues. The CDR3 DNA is TGTGCCAGCAGGCGAGCCCACGACGGAGCCTACGAGCAGTACTTC. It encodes CASRRAHDGAYEQYF.

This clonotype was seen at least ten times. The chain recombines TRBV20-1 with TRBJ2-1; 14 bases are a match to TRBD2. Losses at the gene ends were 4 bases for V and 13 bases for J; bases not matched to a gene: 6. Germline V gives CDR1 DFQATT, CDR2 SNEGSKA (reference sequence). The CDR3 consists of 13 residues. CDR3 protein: CSANPGTSGGQFF. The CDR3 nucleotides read TGCAGTGCTAACCCCGGGACTAGCGGGGGACAGTTCTTC.

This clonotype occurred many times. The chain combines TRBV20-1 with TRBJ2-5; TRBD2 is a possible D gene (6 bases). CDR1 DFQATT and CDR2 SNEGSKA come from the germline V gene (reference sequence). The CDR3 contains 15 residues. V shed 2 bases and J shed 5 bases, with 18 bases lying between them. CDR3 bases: TGCAGTGCTAGACTGACCCTCCTTGGGGGGGAGACCCAGTACTTC. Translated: CSARLTLLGGETQYF.

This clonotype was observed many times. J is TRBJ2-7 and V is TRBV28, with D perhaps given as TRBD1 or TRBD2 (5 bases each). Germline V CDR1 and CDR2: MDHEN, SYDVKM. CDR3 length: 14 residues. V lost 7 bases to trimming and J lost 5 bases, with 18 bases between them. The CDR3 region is CASTPPGAVDEQYF. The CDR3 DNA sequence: TGTGCCAGCACCCCCCCCGGGGCGGTCGACGAGCAGTACTTC.

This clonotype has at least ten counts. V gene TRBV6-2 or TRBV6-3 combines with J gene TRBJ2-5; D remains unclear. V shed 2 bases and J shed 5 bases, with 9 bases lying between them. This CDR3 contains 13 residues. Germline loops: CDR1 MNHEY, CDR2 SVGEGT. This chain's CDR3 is CASSYTVLETQYF. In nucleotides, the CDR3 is TGTGCCAGCAGTTACACGGTCCTGGAGACCCAGTACTTC.

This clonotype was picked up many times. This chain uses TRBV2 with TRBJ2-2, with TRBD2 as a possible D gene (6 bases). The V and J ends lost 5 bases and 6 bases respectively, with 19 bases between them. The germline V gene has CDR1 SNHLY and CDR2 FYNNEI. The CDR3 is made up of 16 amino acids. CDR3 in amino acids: CASSILQGGISGELFF. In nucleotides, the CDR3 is TGTGCCAGCAGTATACTTCAGGGCGGGATCTCCGGGGAGCTGTTTTTT.

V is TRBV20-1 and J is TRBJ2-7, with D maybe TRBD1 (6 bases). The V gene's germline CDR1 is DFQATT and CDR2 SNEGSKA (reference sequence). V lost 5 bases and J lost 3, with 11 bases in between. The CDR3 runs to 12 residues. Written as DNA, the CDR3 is TGCAGTGCTTGTGGACAGTACTACGAGCAGTACTTC. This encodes CSACGQYYEQYF.

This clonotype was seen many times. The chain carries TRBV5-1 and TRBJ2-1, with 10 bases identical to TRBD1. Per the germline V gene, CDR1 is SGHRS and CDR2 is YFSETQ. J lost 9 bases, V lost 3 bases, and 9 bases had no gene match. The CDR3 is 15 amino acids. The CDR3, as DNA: TGCGCCAGCAGCTCGACAGGGGGCGCCGAGGGTGAGCAGTTCTTC. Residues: CASSSTGGAEGEQFF.

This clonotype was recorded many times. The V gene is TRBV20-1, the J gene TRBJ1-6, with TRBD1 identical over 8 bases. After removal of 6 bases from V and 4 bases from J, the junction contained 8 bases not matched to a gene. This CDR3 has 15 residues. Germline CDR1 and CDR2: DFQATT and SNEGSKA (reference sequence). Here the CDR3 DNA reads TGCAGTGCATCCACTGACAGGGGATATAATTCACCCCTCCACTTT. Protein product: CSASTDRGYNSPLHF.

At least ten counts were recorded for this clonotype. The CDR3 sequence: CASSPDGNEKLFF. The CDR3 DNA follows: TGCGCCAGCAGCCCGGACGGTAATGAAAAACTGTTTTTT. The rearrangement links TRBV5-1 to TRBJ1-4; no firm D call. Germline loops: CDR1 SGHRS, CDR2 YFSETQ. The CDR3 covers 13 residues. V dropped 4 bases and J dropped 4 bases, with 8 bases sitting between them.

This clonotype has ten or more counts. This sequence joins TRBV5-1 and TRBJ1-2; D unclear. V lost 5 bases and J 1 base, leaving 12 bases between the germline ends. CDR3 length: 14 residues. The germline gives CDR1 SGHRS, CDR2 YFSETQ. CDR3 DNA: TGCGCCAGCAGTCATGGACGGATTAACTATGGCTACACCTTC. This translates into CASSHGRINYGYTF.

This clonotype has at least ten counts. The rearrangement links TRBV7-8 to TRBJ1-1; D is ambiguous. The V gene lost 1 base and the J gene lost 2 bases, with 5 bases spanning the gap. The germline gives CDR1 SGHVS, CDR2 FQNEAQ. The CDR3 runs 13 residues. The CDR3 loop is CASSLGRNTEAFF. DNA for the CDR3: TGTGCCAGCAGCTTAGGACGAAACACTGAAGCTTTCTTT.